The clone carrying this T cell receptor (beta chain) showed up many times. As yet, its antigen is unknown. Trimming took off 1 base at V and 5 bases at J, with 15 bases between the two ends. The CDR3 sequence is 15 residues long. Per germline, CDR1 SGHDT and CDR2 YYEEEE. Using its own MiXCR run on the reads, TCRdb lists one record per CDR3 protein. The table records under 200,000 distinct CDR3 sequences, 8.5% to 10% of them present only once. The data stem from a study of T cell repertoires in cytomegalovirus infection. Study in general: Indicated by public TCR beta signatures were CMV infection and matching HLA type.

Regarding the study as a whole: The study identified carriers of CMV plus the relevant HLA from cumulative public TCR beta family frequency. Ex vivo, HLA-C-restricted CMV-specific TCR beta clonotypes prevailed over the rest of the response.

This chain uses TRBV5-6 with TRBJ2-5, with no clear D. This TCR was recovered from a human donor in good health (CMV status not recorded). Some clones in this sample may be carry-over from other donors' samples. Material for sequencing was PBMCs. CDR3: CASSLSSSRRETQYF. As DNA, the CDR3 is TGTGCCAGCAGCTTGTCCAGTTCCCGGCGGGAGACCCAGTACTTC.